This T cell receptor beta chain derives from a study of metastatic and nonmetastatic thyroid tumors. As for the study in general: Patients with malignant and benign thyroid disease provided blood and tumor or nodule tissue, whose repertoires were compared.

TCRdb reprocessed the PCR reads using MiXCR. This sample has about 89,000 clones; approximately 13% occur once, and the top ten carry 8.5% to 10%. In its sample, this clone was seen many times. Its antigen is unidentified. All patients were untreated before thyroid surgery. Germline V gene lookup returns CDR1 DFQATT and CDR2 SNEGSKA (reference sequence). Trimming cost V 6 bases and J 1 base, with 12 bases left between them. There are 13 residues in the CDR3. Whole-study findings and limits: The study reportedly found significantly higher TCR beta diversity in malignant thyroid tumors than benign nodules, in blood and tumor.

The clonotype was recovered from a female donor with papillary thyroid cancer or a benign thyroid nodule (not recorded which). Some clones in this sample may be carry-over from other donors' samples. This chain uses TRBV20-1 with TRBJ2-5; D is perhaps TRBD1 or TRBD2 (5 bases each). What was sequenced was tumor tissue. The CDR3 reads CSATARGQETQYF. In DNA form, the CDR3 reads TGCAGTGCGACCGCGAGGGGCCAAGAGACCCAGTACTTC.